A selection of T cell receptor beta chains follows, all from one sample in a study of CD8+ T cells in alopecia areata. Sequencing was performed with immunoSEQ multiplex PCR; in TCRdb, only in-frame clones are kept and a portion is missing. Here the sample spans about 190,000 clones, 64% being singletons. This specimen consisted of CD4+ T cells sorted from blood, obtained at week 4, from a patient treated with tofacitinib. The receptor set was obtained from a human donor with alopecia areata. Both conserved end residues are part of each CDR3. The D gene is left open where the match is weak. Size values are once, few and many counts, or a class for expanded clones, and some rows have none.

V gene	D gene	J gene	clone size	CDR3 protein	CDR3 DNA
TRBV7-9	NA	TRBJ2-2	NA	CASTHKGYTGELFF	TGTGCCAGCACCCACAAGGGGTACACCGGGGAGCTGTTTTTT
TRBV11-1	TRBD1	TRBJ1-6	NA	CASSLSPGTGVSPLHF	TGTGCCAGCAGCTTATCCCCCGGGACAGGGGTTTCACCCCTCCACTTT
TRBV14	NA	TRBJ2-7	NA	CASSRNNF	TGTGCCAGCAGCCGCAACAACTTC
TRBV6-5	NA	TRBJ2-3	few	CASSYGIPGTDTQYF	TGTGCCAGCAGTTACGGCATTCCCGGCACAGATACGCAGTATTTT
TRBV7-9	NA	TRBJ2-7	NA	CASSLVYEQYF	TGTGCCAGCAGCTTAGTCTACGAGCAGTACTTC
TRBV29-1	NA	TRBJ1-2	once	CSAMDGYGYTF	TGCAGCGCCATGGACGGCTATGGCTACACCTTC
TRBV30	NA	TRBJ1-5	few	CAYRAQEKNQPQHF	TGTGCCTACCGGGCACAGGAGAAAAATCAGCCCCAGCATTTT
TRBV5-6	NA	TRBJ2-7	NA	CASSLASYWGSYEQYF	TGTGCCAGCAGCTTGGCCAGCTACTGGGGTTCCTACGAGCAGTACTTC
TRBV19	NA	TRBJ1-5	NA	CASRPLTGAEGQPQHF	TGTGCCAGTAGACCCCTGACAGGTGCTGAAGGTCAGCCCCAGCATTTT
TRBV30	NA	TRBJ2-3	NA	CAWRVADTQYF	TGTGCCTGGCGTGTCGCAGATACGCAGTATTTT
TRBV29-1	NA	TRBJ2-3	NA	CSVTGPETDTQYF	TGCAGCGTTACTGGGCCCGAAACAGATACGCAGTATTTT
TRBV5-1	TRBD1	TRBJ1-3	NA	CASSSDGTVGNTIYF	TGCGCCAGCAGTTCTGATGGGACAGTCGGAAACACCATATATTTT
TRBV9	TRBD1	TRBJ2-5	NA	CASSTGQGAQETQYF	TGTGCCAGCAGCACGGGACAGGGGGCCCAAGAGACCCAGTACTTC
TRBV27	NA	TRBJ1-5	NA	CASSFYGNQPQHF	TGTGCCAGCAGTTTTTATGGCAATCAGCCCCAGCATTTT
TRBV11-2	NA	TRBJ2-6	few	CASSPYIGSGANVLTF	TGTGCCAGCAGCCCATATATTGGATCCGGGGCCAACGTCCTGACTTTC
TRBV29-1	NA	TRBJ1-1	NA	CSVETTGFTEAFF	TGCAGCGTTGAGACGACAGGATTCACTGAAGCTTTCTTT
TRBV6-4	TRBD1	TRBJ2-1	NA	CASSLRTGGNEQFF	TGTGCCAGCAGTCTACGGACAGGGGGCAATGAGCAGTTCTTC
TRBV29-1	NA	TRBJ1-1	few	CSGRGMGNTEAFF	TGCAGCGGGAGGGGGATGGGCAACACTGAAGCTTTCTTT
TRBV6-6	NA	TRBJ1-2	NA	CASTTRLGYGYTF	TGTGCCAGCACCACCCGGTTAGGATATGGCTACACCTTC
TRBV5-1	NA	TRBJ2-7	NA	CASSLDPAGSSYEQYF	TGCGCCAGCAGCTTGGATCCCGCAGGGTCTTCCTACGAGCAGTACTTC
TRBV7-8	NA	TRBJ1-2	NA	CASSPQSYGYTF	TGTGCCAGCAGCCCTCAGTCCTATGGCTACACCTTC
TRBV2	NA	TRBJ2-1	NA	CASSREAGEQFF	TGTGCCAGCAGTAGGGAGGCGGGTGAGCAGTTCTTC
TRBV30	NA	TRBJ2-2	NA	CAWTLRGTGELFF	TGTGCCTGGACCCTCCGAGGGACCGGGGAGCTGTTTTTT